The present T cell receptor (beta chain) was sequenced within a study of blood T cell repertoires in COVID-19. Some clones are missing from TCRdb's copy, which holds only in-frame ones; the method was immunoSEQ multiplex PCR. There are about 200,000 clones in the sample; over 80% occur only once, and around 27% lies in the top ten. Trimming took 0 bases from V and 6 from J, leaving 13 bases between them. This CDR3 has 14 residues. Looked up from germline, CDR1 is SGDLS and CDR2 is YYNGEE. This chain joins TRBV9 and TRBJ2-7; a possible D gene is TRBD1 (5 bases). Sequenced input: peripheral blood. This clonotype originated in a man in his forties with acute or convalescent COVID-19. The CDR3 coding sequence is TGTGCCAGCAGCGTAGGCAGGGCACGCGGCGAGCAGTACTTC. Protein product: CASSVGRARGEQYF.